This TCR beta chain came from a study of T cell responses to AZD1222 COVID-19 vaccine. Study-wide findings and caveats: There were repertoire samples only from the period after the peak T cell response. The CD4 TCRs associated with vaccination extended across spike and predominated at 160-218 and 743-854. Unmutated variant regions are reportedly the target of nearly half of TCRs that are spike-specific. Just 6 or 7 AZD1222 recipients were seropositive at baseline.

The table came from immunoSEQ multiplex PCR; TCRdb's copy has only in-frame clones and leaves some out. The data contain around 160,000 clones, around nine tenths of them singletons. A word on this clone: What it recognizes is unknown.

Germline V gene data show CDR1 as MNHNS and CDR2 as SASEGT. CDR3 length: 14 amino acids. The ends were cut back, 5 bases at V and 0 bases at J, with 10 bases in the middle. The chain recombines TRBV6-1 with TRBJ1-1, with D unclear. The origin of this receptor is an adult in good health. Sequenced here: peripheral blood, sampled on day 0 of AZD1222 vaccination. CDR3 residues: CASSSGYMNTEAFF. For the CDR3, the DNA is TGTGCCAGCAGTTCCGGGTATATGAACACTGAAGCTTTCTTT.